This T cell receptor (beta chain) originates from a study of shared clonotypes between healthy human individuals. The test was conducted at deep level. In the source study's methods: ImmunoSEQ sequences covered only the junction and lacked quality scores; filtering therefore differed. Only in-frame clones appear in the TCRdb table, and some are missing; sequencing was by immunoSEQ multiplex PCR. The V and J calls and the clone size are those of that table, but D and trimming were determined from the DNA. Of hundreds of thousands of clones listed, 85% to 95% are singletons. To note about this clone: Its target is unknown.

Findings of the study overall: Shared across several donors were 4% to 6% of the naive CD4 clonotypes.

CD8 cells classed as naive were CD45RO-negative and positively selected for CCR7, excluding terminally differentiated effector memory CD45RA+ cells. The germline V gene has CDR1 MDHEN and CDR2 SYDVKM. The CDR3 is 17 amino acids. V lost 3 bases and J 2 bases, leaving 17 bases between the germline ends. The chain recombines TRBV28 with TRBJ2-1, with D hard to call. This TCR came from a young woman in good health. Sequences were obtained from naive CD8+ T cells sorted from blood. CDR3 sequence: CASSFSLLPTTYNEQFF. Written as DNA, the CDR3 is TGTGCCAGCAGTTTCAGCCTACTACCCACTACCTACAATGAGCAGTTCTTC.